This T cell receptor (beta chain) was found in a study of T cells in localized non-small cell lung cancer. This CDR3 has 18 residues. From germline, CDR1 is MNHEY and CDR2 SMNVEV (reference sequence). The trim removed 2 bases at V and 2 bases at J, leaving 10 bases unmatched. This clone was detected once. Profiling relied on immunoSEQ multiplex PCR, and the TCRdb table lists in-frame clones only, not all of them. Among 48,000 or so clones listed, roughly 80% were seen once. V gene TRBV27 combines with J gene TRBJ2-1, with 9 bases lining up with TRBD2. The source of this sequence is a man between 40 and 70 years old with stage I squamous cell lung carcinoma. This sample comprised peripheral blood, obtained before any cancer treatment. The CDR3 sequence: CASSLGRGLAGAYNEQFF. The CDR3 DNA is TGTGCCAGCAGTTTAGGGAGGGGTTTAGCGGGGGCCTACAATGAGCAGTTCTTC.